This T cell receptor (beta chain) was captured in a study of T cells in Graves' hyperthyroidism and ophthalmopathy. There are a few counts of this clonotype. There were TCR beta CDR3 regions amplified from RNA transcripts. HTBI primers drove first-round RT-PCR of the TCR CDR3. MiXCR was run by TCRdb on the multiplex PCR reads, yielding one entry per CDR3 protein. The table includes around 690,000 distinct CDR3 sequences, 17% detected once. What was sequenced was blood. The receptor was isolated from a man aged 45-65 years with Graves' hyperthyroidism.

DNA for the CDR3: TGTGCCAGCAGTTTTACGAACACCAACTCCTACGAGCAGTACTTC. Its protein product is CASSFTNTNSYEQYF. V usage is TRBV28 and J usage is TRBJ2-7; the D is unclear. Germline V gene sequence: CDR1 MDHEN, CDR2 SYDVKM. The CDR3 covers 15 residues. Trimming took 3 bases from V and 0 from J, leaving 12 bases between them.